One and the same sample provided the 15 T cell receptor beta chains below, sequenced in a study of a mutant IDH1 vaccine in newly diagnosed glioma. Assay: immunoSEQ multiplex PCR; the TCRdb copy retains only in-frame clones and omits some. This sample has about 64,000 clones, with roughly four fifths found just once. Time point here: week 35, safety follow-up. Vaccination used 300 ug of mutant IDH1 20-mer peptide per dose, with topical imiquimod. These TCRs are of unknown antigen specificity. Source: PBMCs, taken from a glioma patient whose treatment included an IDH1 peptide vaccine. All receptors derive from a man aged 50-59 years with glioma.

This sequence joins TRBV9 and TRBJ1-1; weak D call: TRBD1 (6 bases). CDR3 length: 15 amino acids. Germline CDR1 reads SGDLS; CDR2 reads YYNGEE. V was trimmed by 0 bases and J by 2 bases, leaving 11 bases between them. The CDR3 sequence: CASSVGWGANTEAFF. Written as DNA, the CDR3 is TGTGCCAGCAGCGTAGGATGGGGGGCTAACACTGAAGCTTTCTTT.

This sequence joins TRBV5-1 and TRBJ1-5, with D tentatively TRBD1 (5 bases). The CDR3 runs 13 residues. Trimming removed 1 base at V and 5 bases at J, with 7 bases between. CDR1 is SGHRS and CDR2 is YFSETQ in the germline V gene. The CDR3 DNA reads TGCGCCAGCAGCTTGAGCAGGGATCAGCCCCAGCATTTT. Translated, it gives CASSLSRDQPQHF.

This chain joins TRBV25-1 and TRBJ1-2; 7 bases align to TRBD1. J lost 6 bases, V lost 5 bases, and 6 bases had no gene match. This CDR3 spans 13 amino acids. From germline, CDR1 is MGHDK and CDR2 SYGVNS. The CDR3 protein is CASSYTGVHGYTF. CDR3 DNA sequence: TGTGCCAGCAGTTATACAGGGGTGCATGGCTACACCTTC.

The rearrangement links TRBV27 to TRBJ2-2; TRBD2 agrees at 8 bases. V was pared by 7 bases and J by 2 bases, with 12 bases of the junction left unmatched. The germline CDR1 and CDR2 sequences are MNHEY and SMNVEV (reference sequence). The CDR3 contains 17 residues. The CDR3 loop is CASIRRGRGANTGELFF. CDR3 in DNA: TGTGCCAGCATCCGACGTGGGCGGGGGGCAAACACCGGGGAGCTGTTTTTT.

In regard to this clone: In the same sample, other DNA sequences code for this CDR3. This chain joins TRBV29-1 and TRBJ1-2; 7 bases match TRBD1. The CDR3 runs to 11 residues. The V and J ends lost 5 bases and 5 bases, in that order; junction bases with no gene match: 2. The germline V gene has CDR1 SQVTM and CDR2 ANQGSEA. The CDR3 DNA reads as TGCAGCGTTAGACAGGGTTATGGCTACACCTTC. Translating it yields CSVRQGYGYTF.

Many counts were recorded for this clone. V gene TRBV4-2 combines with J gene TRBJ1-4, with D perhaps matching TRBD1 (5 bases). Between the trimmed V and J ends, which lost 0 bases and 5 bases, there was a span of 13 bases. The CDR3 has 16 amino acids. The germline gives CDR1 LGHNA, CDR2 YNFKEQ. CDR3 bases: TGTGCCAGCAGCCAAGATGGTGGGGGAAGAAATGAAAAACTGTTTTTT. Amino acids: CASSQDGGGRNEKLFF.

The J gene is TRBJ1-1, the V gene TRBV9, with D uncertain. Germline V gene data show CDR1 as SGDLS and CDR2 as YYNGEE. The CDR3 runs 14 residues. V was trimmed by 0 bases and J by 0 bases, leaving 6 bases between them. The CDR3 DNA reads as TGTGCCAGCAGCGTAGGACCGCTGAACACTGAAGCTTTCTTT. This gives the protein CASSVGPLNTEAFF.

J is TRBJ2-5 and V is TRBV18, with D perhaps TRBD2 (6 bases). V was clipped by 3 bases and J by 3 bases, with 14 bases between them. This CDR3 comprises 15 residues. Germline V gene lookup returns CDR1 KGHSH and CDR2 LQKENI. The CDR3 protein is CASSPSGVSEETQYF. The DNA for the CDR3 is TGTGCCAGCTCACCGTCGGGGGTTTCGGAAGAGACCCAGTACTTC.

Only a few counts were recorded for this clone. V is TRBV27 and J is TRBJ2-7; D is unresolved. Trimming pared 4 bases from V and 9 bases from J, leaving 13 bases between. CDR1 MNHEY and CDR2 SMNVEV come from the germline V gene (reference sequence). The CDR3 is made up of 12 amino acids. CDR3 nucleotides: TGTGCCAGCAGTTCCGGGCCAGTCGCGCAGTACTTC. Its protein product is CASSSGPVAQYF.

This chain connects TRBV19 to TRBJ2-6; D is uncertain. Trimming shortened V by 7 bases and J by 0 bases, and 7 bases separated the two germline ends. Germline V gives CDR1 LNHDA, CDR2 SQIVND (reference sequence). CDR3 length equals 14 residues. The CDR3 sequence is CASTIGSGANVLTF. CDR3 bases: TGTGCCAGTACCATCGGCTCTGGGGCCAACGTCCTGACTTTC.

CDR3 nucleotides: TGTGCCAGCAGTCTAGGGGGTAGTAATGAAAAACTGTTTTTT. Translated: CASSLGGSNEKLFF. J is TRBJ1-4 and V is TRBV7-8; D may be TRBD1 (6 bases). V was cut by 6 bases and J by 4 bases, with 12 bases left in between. The CDR3 is made up of 14 amino acids. Germline assignment: CDR1 SGHVS and CDR2 FQNEAQ.

There are a few counts of this clone. As DNA, the CDR3 is TGTGCCAGCAGTGGCCGAGGCGGATCCTACGAGCAGTACTTC. Its protein is CASSGRGGSYEQYF. The genes are TRBV6-1 and TRBJ2-7; D remains unclear. CDR1 and CDR2 from the germline V gene are MNHNS and SASEGT. V was clipped by 4 bases and J by 1 base, with 11 bases between them. This CDR3 region has 14 residues.

V gene TRBV5-4 combines with J gene TRBJ2-1, with TRBD2 identical over 7 bases. Trimming at V came to 3 bases and at J to 2 bases, leaving 5 bases not matched to a gene. Germline CDR1 is SGHNT and CDR2 is YYREEE (reference sequence). This CDR3 spans 15 amino acids. CDR3 sequence reads: CASSSTSSAYNEQFF. The CDR3 DNA reads as TGTGCCAGCAGCTCGACTAGCAGCGCCTACAATGAGCAGTTCTTC.

The J gene is TRBJ1-1, the V gene TRBV6-1, with no clear D. V lost 4 bases and J lost 3, with 9 bases in between. This CDR3 contains 13 residues. Germline-derived CDR1 and CDR2 are MNHNS and SASEGT. CDR3 coding DNA: TGTGCCAGCAGTGGCCAGGAGGACACTGAAGCTTTCTTT. Protein product: CASSGQEDTEAFF.

This clone was seen a single time. A junction boundary mismatches the germline segment, possibly from a read error. This rearrangement joins TRBV10-1 to TRBJ2-7, with a possible D match to TRBD2 (7 bases). CDR3 length equals 14 residues. Germline CDR1 is WNHNN and CDR2 is SYGVQD (reference sequence). This chain's CDR3 is CASSAGGLSYERYF. CDR3 sequence (DNA): TGCGCCAGCAGTGCCGGGGGGCTCTCCTACGAGCGGTACTTC.